Here is one T cell receptor beta chain with its context. What it binds is unknown. Read coverage stops 3 residues before the CDR3 terminus; the germline J gene supplies the remainder. Clones were sequenced by immunoSEQ multiplex PCR, and TCRdb holds only the in-frame ones, with some missing. Altogether about 52,000 clones were found in the sample, and no singletons occur. These data are taken from a study of T cell clonality in common variable immunodeficiency. The study's findings and limits: Fewer TCRbeta clones were shared among CVID subjects than controls.

This CDR3 comprises 13 residues. CDR1 SGHRS and CDR2 YFSETQ come from the germline V gene. V gave up 2 bases and J gave up 5 bases; unmatched junction bases: 3. The chain is built from TRBV5-1 and TRBJ1-2; 7 nucleotides match TRBD1. The source of this sequence is a person between 18 and 70 years old in good health. Input material: peripheral blood mononuclear cells. The CDR3 bases that were read are TGCGCCAGCAGCTTACCGGGACAGTATGGC. It is translated as CASSLPGQYG. The whole CDR3 protein is CASSLPGQYGYTF.